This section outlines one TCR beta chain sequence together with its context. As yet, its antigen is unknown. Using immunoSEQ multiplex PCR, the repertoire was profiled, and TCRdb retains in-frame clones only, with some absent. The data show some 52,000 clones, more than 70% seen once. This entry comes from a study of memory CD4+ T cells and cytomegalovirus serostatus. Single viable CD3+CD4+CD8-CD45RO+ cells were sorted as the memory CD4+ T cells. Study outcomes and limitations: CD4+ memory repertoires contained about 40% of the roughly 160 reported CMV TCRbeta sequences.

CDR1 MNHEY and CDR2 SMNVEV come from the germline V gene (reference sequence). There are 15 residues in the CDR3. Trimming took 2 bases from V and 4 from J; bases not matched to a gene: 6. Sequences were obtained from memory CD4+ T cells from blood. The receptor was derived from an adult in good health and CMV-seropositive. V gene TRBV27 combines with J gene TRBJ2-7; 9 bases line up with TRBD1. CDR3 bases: TGTGCCAGCAGTTTAATGGGACAGGGCCTATACGAGCAGTACTTC. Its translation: CASSLMGQGLYEQYF.